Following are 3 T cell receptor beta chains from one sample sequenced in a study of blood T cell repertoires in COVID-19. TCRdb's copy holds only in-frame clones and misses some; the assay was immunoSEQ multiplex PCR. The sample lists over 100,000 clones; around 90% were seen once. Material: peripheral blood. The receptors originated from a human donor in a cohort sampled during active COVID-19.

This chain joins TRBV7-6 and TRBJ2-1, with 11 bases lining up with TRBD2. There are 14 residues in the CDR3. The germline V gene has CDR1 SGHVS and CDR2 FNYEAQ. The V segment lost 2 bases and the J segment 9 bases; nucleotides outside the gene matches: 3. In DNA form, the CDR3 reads TGTGCCAGCAGCTTACTAGCGGGGGGAGGTGAGCAGTTCTTC. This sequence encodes CASSLLAGGGEQFF.

For the CDR3, the DNA is TGTGCCAGCAGCCCCAAGAGAGACTACTACGAGCAGTACTTC. It encodes CASSPKRDYYEQYF. The gene calls are TRBV7-6 and TRBJ2-7; D perhaps matches TRBD2 (5 bases). V was clipped by 5 bases and J by 3 bases, with 14 bases between them. Germline CDR1 and CDR2: SGHVS and FNYEAQ. The CDR3 length is 14 residues. Using reference TRBV7-6 and TRBJ2-7 for the parts outside the CDR3, the full variable domain is GAGVSQSPRYKVTKRGQDVALRCDPISGHVSLYWYRQALGQGPEFLTYFNYEAQQDKSGLPNDRFSAERPEGSISTLTIQRTEQRDSAMYRCASSPKRDYYEQYFGPGTRLTVT.

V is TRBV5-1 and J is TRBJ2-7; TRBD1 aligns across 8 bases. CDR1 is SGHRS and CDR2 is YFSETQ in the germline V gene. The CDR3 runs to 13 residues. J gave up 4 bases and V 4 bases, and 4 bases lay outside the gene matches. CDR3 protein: CASSPGQVYEQYF. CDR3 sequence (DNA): TGCGCCAGCAGCCCGGGACAGGTTTACGAGCAGTACTTC.